This T cell receptor beta chain was documented in a study of cytomegalovirus exposure and HLA in healthy donors (dated by TCRdb to 2016 to 2017). The study in broad terms: An earlier analysis of a few hundred of the donors reported 276 Gb of sequence data and 117 million unique TCR beta sequences obtained from some 200 million T cells. A later analysis re-examined previously published TCR beta repertoires from over 500 donors and added high-resolution HLA genotyping to investigate patterns of TCR occurrence. About five DR-DQ haplotypes were treated as single units for association and clustering because of strong linkage in the cohort. Of the 350 to 450 genotyped donors, around 81% fell in the genetic ancestry cluster associated with self-reported Caucasian donors. Among 398 genotyped donors of the cohort, an average of about 240,000 unique TCR beta nucleotide sequences were sequenced per donor, around 20% of them non-productive. An earlier analysis of approximately 640 of the donors applied high-throughput TCR beta sequencing to assess whether each TCR beta V gene segment acted as functional or pseudogenic. HLA typing covered class I and class II loci at four-digit resolution. The number of typed donors differed by locus: roughly 629-630 for A, B, C, DRB1 and DQB1; 522 for DQA1; 606 for DPA1; and roughly 490 for DPB1. Genome-wide SNP genotypes for about three fifths of the roughly 670 donors were used in a later genetic analysis, which treated that subset as a discovery cohort. Alongside the repertoire data, information on donor age, sex, ethnicity and CMV serostatus was compiled. High-throughput TCR immunosequencing, statistical association of individual TCRs with disease status, and machine learning were combined to predict cytomegalovirus infection status. Rather than using new phenotypic data, the later analysis identified candidate immune exposures from TCR beta sequences and from how often those sequences occurred across donors. Every discovery cohort repertoire had been produced on one sequencing platform. The study aimed to test whether signatures of past pathogen exposure could be identified by cataloging public T cell receptors. An early release that covered fewer than 800 HLA-typed donors contained approximately 300 gigabases of sequencing data and 75 million to 100 million unique TCR sequences. Using immunosequencing, the study profiled T cell repertoires from 666 subjects and related those repertoires to cytomegalovirus serostatus. Besides the first cohort of roughly 660 subjects, a separate validation cohort made up of 90 to 150 different subjects was used.

The cohort was made up of hundreds of healthy bone marrow donors. All cohort members were sampled while nominally healthy, although unrecorded immune exposures were likely present. The donor was CMV seronegative and belonged to the group of approximately 320 seronegative cohort members. Every donor gave a peripheral blood sample, and the peripheral blood mononuclear cells from that sample were used for TCR beta sequencing. Genomic DNA was extracted from the blood cell samples with the Qiagen DNeasy Blood Extraction Kit. Note on this clone: Its antigen is not yet known. Base-call qualities are not available, and no considerably larger clone is one nucleotide away.

The investigation overall reported the following: A later analysis found that most CMV-associated TCR beta chains appeared HLA-restricted, with HLA associations seemingly driven largely by CMV exposure. Specific HLA alleles were associated with 15,000 to 20,000 TCR beta sequences at a false discovery rate of 0.05 in a later analysis. Broadly in line with IMGT annotations, most TCR beta V segments showed up in productive rearrangements about 87% or about 30% of the time in an earlier analysis of roughly 590 of the donors. According to a later genetic analysis, donors in an Asian-associated ancestry cluster had fewer N-insertions in productive TCRs than the roughly 700-donor mean. In vitro tests confirmed that a few of the cytomegalovirus-associated TCR beta chains recognize cytomegalovirus antigens. Some IMGT-functional V segments, including TRBV6-2 and TRBV6-3, could not be told apart with the 87-base-pair reads, so those segments were excluded. Strong co-occurrence of HLA alleles, especially DR and DQ, made assigning TCR associations to individual alleles difficult. Roughly uniform sequencing depth across donors was assumed in presence/absence analyses, although this assumption may not hold. The study listed 150 to 200 TCR beta chains as associated with cytomegalovirus. A cluster of highly shared sequence variants was judged likely to represent a technical artifact of the sequencing pipeline. A later genetic analysis associated a missense DCLRE1C variant with V-gene and J-gene trimming of TCR beta chains, and an independent cohort replicated the association. It was suggested by the authors that the approach could potentially be generalized to other disease states and immunological phenotypes. A further reported finding was that TCR beta sequences accurately predicted the HLA-A and HLA-B alleles for most subjects in the first cohort. While some public TCRs were present in many individuals, most TCR sequences turned up only very rarely across donors. Cytomegalovirus status was reported to be diagnosed by the classifier with high specificity and sensitivity in both the original and validation cohorts. The earlier analysis of approximately 590 of the donors excluded 15 to 20 rarely observed V segments, including chromosome 9 orphons, because counts were too low. Only TCR beta chains were sequenced in this cohort, and the absence of alpha or paired-chain data limited detectable features. In a later analysis, several top co-occurrence clusters were reported to appear linked to parvovirus B19, influenza, CMV and Epstein-Barr virus. Linkage disequilibrium might explain the correlated functional status among segregating V segments, but an unknown experimental factor could not be excluded. For the cohort, immune exposure information was limited to CMV serostatus. In a later analysis, HLA-associated TCR beta chains showed more clonal expansion and lower generation probabilities than non-associated chains that were equally common. A later analysis found that TCR association rates varied across HLA loci, with DRB1 alleles showing the most associated TCRs and HLA-C alleles the fewest. Because HLA typing was missing for some donors at each locus, association tests included only the typed subset.

The germline V gene specifies MGHDK as CDR1 and SYGVNS as CDR2. Reading from cysteine to phenylalanine, the CDR3 counts 16 amino acids. The only DNA kept is the CDR3, 48 bases in frame from the first base. Trimming leaves V shorter by 2 bases and J shorter by 0 bases, with the junction holding 3 bases beyond the gene matches. Receptor amplification or capture employed the immunoSEQ multiplex PCR assay. A mixture of 60 forward primers for TCR Vbeta segments and 13 reverse primers for TCR Jbeta segments was used in the multiplex PCR. Amplification of the CDR3 region of rearranged TCR beta genes was performed with a multiplex PCR assay on genomic DNA. On the Illumina HiSeq System, the amplified TCR beta libraries were sequenced as 87-base-pair reads. As for the original processing: Across the 700 or so repertoires, a later analysis counted 80 million or so unique TCR beta chains, 9 million to 14 million of which were shared by at least two donors. A nearest-neighbor algorithm error-corrected the raw reads and collapsed the reads into unique sequences, merging closely related sequences to remove PCR and sequencing errors. To assign V, D and J gene segments, CDR3 sequences were aligned to IMGT reference sequences. For a sequence to be retained, a match of at least six nucleotides to both a V gene segment and a J gene segment was required. Rearrangements were classified as productive when the CDR3 lacked stop codons and remained in frame with V and J, and all other rearrangements were classified as non-productive. CDR3 was defined according to IMGT convention as the region running from the second conserved V-encoded cysteine to the conserved J-encoded phenylalanine. In an earlier analysis of approximately 500 of the donors, sequences lacking an unambiguous match to a single V gene segment were excluded. An earlier analysis of 587 of the donors classified V segments as functional when productive rearrangements were above 56.7% and as segregating when the standard deviation between donors was above 5%. A statistical classification framework was developed to diagnose cytomegalovirus status using the catalog of TCR beta chain sequences. In a later analysis, V and J genes were assigned by comparing TCR nucleotide sequences against IMGT/GENE-DB human TR gene sequences. A later analysis assigned CDR3 sequences and most-parsimonious VDJ recombination scenarios with the TCRdist pipeline. In a later analysis, every TCR beta chain was defined by the combination of its CDR3 amino acid sequence and its V-gene family, and reads without a unique V-gene family were dropped. In a later analysis, a few hundred highly shared, low-generation-probability nucleotide sequences were removed to address suspected cross-contamination and a sequencing artifact. For each public chain, a later analysis derived a clonal expansion index from normalized ranks of inferred template counts within each repertoire. In a later analysis, generation probabilities were computed with a VDJ recombination model fitted to out-of-frame rearrangements, and the resulting probabilities were checked against IGoR. In a later analysis, hypergeometric tests were used to score TCR-TCR, TCR-HLA and TCR-CMV co-occurrence, with a repertoire-size bias correction applied to TCR pairs. A later analysis estimated false discovery rates by permuting HLA or CMV assignments 20 times. In a later analysis, co-occurring TCRs were grouped using DBSCAN, with TCRdist sequence similarity added in when clustering inside HLA-allele-positive subsets. Co-occurrence clustering excluded repertoires with fewer than 30,000 or more than 120,000 public chains, plus five with anomalous nucleotide sharing. What TCRdb holds here is the immuneACCESS table cut down to in-frame rearrangements. Part of the clones is not present; checked against another copy, under half of the missing clones reflect an unresolved V gene, and the others are unexplained. V, J and clone size derive from that table, while D and trimming were established from the DNA sequence. The sample records fewer than 200,000 clones, approximately 84% of which are singletons. The ten largest make up roughly 0.23% of the sample.

This clonotype was obtained from a girl under three years old in good health and CMV-seronegative. This receptor chain uses TRBV25-1 and TRBJ2-1, and TRBD1 aligns with 8 junction nucleotides. The sample consisted of PBMCs. At the DNA level, the sequence is TGTGCCAGCAGTGAAGACAGGGGTAGCTCCTACAATGAGCAGTTCTTC. This yields the protein CASSEDRGSSYNEQFF.